The rows below give T cell receptor beta chains drawn from one sample of a study of T cell responses to AZD1222 COVID-19 vaccine. Sequencing was performed with immunoSEQ multiplex PCR; in TCRdb, only in-frame clones are kept and a portion is missing. The profile shows about 120,000 clones, around 92% of them singletons. The sample was peripheral blood, taken on day 0 of AZD1222 vaccination. The receptors were gathered from an adult in good health. Both conserved end residues are part of each CDR3. The D gene is left open where the match is weak. Clone size is shown for a subset of rows, as once, few, many or a class of expanded clone.

v_gene	d_gene	j_gene	abundance	CDR3aa	CDR3nt
TRBV6-1	.	TRBJ1-3	.	CASSDAIGGLSGNTIYF	TGTGCCAGCAGTGACGCTATTGGAGGTCTCTCTGGAAACACCATATATTTT
TRBV23-1	TRBD1	TRBJ2-7	.	CASSPLQGAHYEQYF	TGCGCCAGCAGTCCTCTACAGGGGGCACACTACGAGCAGTACTTC
TRBV7-9	.	TRBJ2-3	.	CASSLGGAILDTQYF	TGTGCCAGCAGCTTAGGCGGGGCTATCTTAGATACGCAGTATTTT
TRBV19	.	TRBJ1-2	.	CASSPRRTSRGDYGYTF	TGTGCCAGTAGTCCGAGGCGGACTTCCCGAGGTGACTATGGCTACACCTTC
TRBV6-6	TRBD1	TRBJ1-2	.	CASLRGQSYGYTF	TGTGCCAGCCTTCGGGGACAGAGCTATGGCTACACCTTC
TRBV18	TRBD1	TRBJ1-1	.	CASSPGQGILVFF	TGTGCCAGCTCCCCTGGACAGGGGATCCTAGTTTTCTTT
TRBV15	TRBD2	TRBJ2-4	.	CATSRVGSASGAEKFIQYF	TGTGCCACCAGCAGAGTGGGGTCGGCTAGCGGGGCCGAGAAATTCATTCAGTACTTC
TRBV3-1/TRBV3-2	.	TRBJ1-4	.	CASSKDGQGGKKLFF	TGTGCCAGCAGCAAAGACGGCCAGGGCGGGAAAAAACTGTTTTTT
TRBV28	.	TRBJ1-2	few	CASRGRGATNYGYTF	TGTGCCAGCAGGGGGAGGGGGGCTACGAACTATGGCTACACCTTC
TRBV19	TRBD2	TRBJ2-7	.	CASSMGGRPSYEQYF	TGTGCCAGTAGTATGGGCGGGAGACCCTCCTACGAGCAGTACTTC
TRBV12-3/TRBV12-4	.	TRBJ1-2	.	CASSRQSNYGYTF	TGTGCCAGCAGTCGACAGTCTAACTATGGCTACACCTTC
TRBV29-1	.	TRBJ2-5	.	CSGGDGLGWTQYF	TGCAGCGGCGGGGACGGGCTCGGATGGACCCAGTACTTC
TRBV6-4	.	TRBJ2-1	once	CASSAKGDAYNEQFF	TGTGCCAGCAGTGCAAAGGGGGACGCCTACAATGAGCAGTTCTTC
TRBV3-1/TRBV3-2	.	TRBJ2-7	.	CASSQSLGYRNYEQYF	TGTGCCAGCAGCCAAAGCTTAGGATACAGGAACTACGAGCAGTACTTC
TRBV18	TRBD1	TRBJ1-4	.	CASSPTGVTNEKLFF	TGTGCCAGCTCCCCCACAGGGGTCACTAATGAAAAACTGTTTTTT
TRBV19	.	TRBJ2-7	.	CASSKGPSSVATYEQYF	TGTGCCAGTAGTAAGGGACCCAGCTCCGTGGCCACCTACGAGCAGTACTTC
TRBV5-5	.	TRBJ1-1	.	CASHSSTEVDTEAFF	TGTGCCAGCCATAGTTCCACGGAGGTCGACACTGAAGCTTTCTTT
TRBV27	TRBD1	TRBJ1-3	.	CASSLDRAHGNTIYF	TGTGCCAGCAGTTTGGACAGGGCGCATGGAAACACCATATATTTT
TRBV28	.	TRBJ2-4	.	CASSPTVGLAKNIQYF	TGTGCCAGCAGCCCAACCGTAGGCCTGGCCAAAAACATTCAGTACTTC
TRBV2	.	TRBJ1-2	.	CASSAMRVPGGYTF	TGTGCCAGCAGCGCCATGAGGGTTCCGGGCGGCTACACCTTC
TRBV7-9	.	TRBJ2-2	.	CASSFKNTGELFF	TGTGCCAGCAGCTTCAAGAACACCGGGGAGCTGTTTTTT
TRBV30	.	TRBJ2-1	once	CACPAVRGYNEQFF	TGTGCCTGCCCCGCCGTCCGGGGGTACAATGAGCAGTTCTTC
TRBV18	.	TRBJ1-3	.	CASSLTGRNTIYF	TGTGCCAGCTCACTTACAGGGCGCAACACCATATATTTT
TRBV6-1	.	TRBJ1-1	.	CASSEQVFREAFF	TGTGCCAGCAGTGAACAGGTCTTCCGAGAAGCTTTCTTT
TRBV4-2	TRBD1	TRBJ1-5	.	CASSQQSRGNQPQHF	TGTGCCAGCAGCCAACAAAGCAGGGGGAATCAGCCCCAGCATTTT
TRBV5-1	.	TRBJ1-1	once	CASSPGTAVEAFF	TGCGCCAGCAGCCCGGGGACGGCGGTTGAAGCTTTCTTT
TRBV9	.	TRBJ2-3	.	CASSVGQATDTQYF	TGTGCCAGCAGCGTAGGGCAAGCCACAGATACGCAGTATTTT
TRBV10-3	.	TRBJ2-1	.	CAISESGLYNEQFF	TGTGCCATCAGTGAGTCCGGTCTCTACAATGAGCAGTTCTTC
TRBV5-1	TRBD2	TRBJ2-7	.	CASSLTSGSPIYEQYF	TGCGCCAGCAGCTTGACTAGCGGGAGCCCGATTTACGAGCAGTACTTC
TRBV30	TRBD2	TRBJ2-1	.	CASPKTSGNEQFF	TGTGCCAGTCCGAAAACTAGCGGCAATGAGCAGTTCTTC
TRBV28	TRBD1	TRBJ1-5	.	CASLRDRGGGQPQHF	TGTGCCAGCCTCCGGGACAGGGGAGGGGGTCAGCCCCAGCATTTT
TRBV7-3	TRBD2	TRBJ2-1	.	CASSRGGPSYNEQFF	TGTGCCAGCAGCCGCGGGGGACCCTCCTACAATGAGCAGTTCTTC
TRBV2	.	TRBJ2-3	.	CASFTDTQYF	TGTGCCAGTTTCACAGATACGCAGTATTTT
TRBV2	.	TRBJ2-7	.	CASSGSRVSYEQYF	TGTGCCAGCAGTGGAAGTAGGGTCTCCTACGAGCAGTACTTC
TRBV7-8	TRBD1	TRBJ1-2	.	CASSPGQAYYGYTF	TGTGCCAGCAGCCCCGGACAGGCGTACTATGGCTACACCTTC
TRBV2	.	TRBJ1-5	.	CASSDNFGDQPQHF	TGTGCCAGCAGTGATAACTTCGGAGATCAGCCCCAGCATTTT
TRBV30	.	TRBJ2-2	.	CALNSLTNTGELFF	TGTGCCTTAAATAGTTTAACGAACACCGGGGAGCTGTTTTTT
TRBV19	.	TRBJ1-2	.	CASSTSTGRLGYGYTF	TGTGCCAGTAGTACCTCGACAGGCCGCCTAGGCTATGGCTACACCTTC
TRBV12-3/TRBV12-4	TRBD2	TRBJ2-1	.	CASSLGGDEQFF	TGTGCCAGCAGTTTGGGGGGGGATGAGCAGTTCTTC
TRBV19	.	TRBJ2-7	.	CASSIRDSGFRGEQYF	TGTGCCAGTAGTATCCGGGACAGCGGGTTTCGAGGGGAGCAGTACTTC
TRBV19	TRBD1	TRBJ2-2	.	CASTLRDRGFAGELFF	TGTGCCAGTACCCTCCGGGACAGGGGATTCGCCGGGGAGCTGTTTTTT
TRBV18	.	TRBJ2-1	few	CASSPPYSSPEQFF	TGTGCCAGCTCACCACCCTATTCTTCTCCTGAGCAGTTCTTC
TRBV5-4	TRBD1	TRBJ1-2	.	CASSEGQARAGGYTF	TGTGCCAGCAGCGAGGGACAGGCCCGGGCAGGAGGCTACACCTTC
TRBV27	.	TRBJ1-1	.	CASRKGGLGTEAFF	TGTGCCAGCAGGAAGGGGGGGCTGGGGACTGAAGCTTTCTTT
TRBV7-9	TRBD1	TRBJ2-7	once	CASSFPHRGQGDEQYF	TGTGCCAGCAGCTTTCCCCACAGGGGACAAGGCGACGAGCAGTACTTC
TRBV2	.	TRBJ1-5	.	CASTQGGDQPQHF	TGTGCCAGCACCCAGGGTGGGGATCAGCCCCAGCATTTT
TRBV5-1	.	TRBJ1-2	.	CASSMHPTDYGYTF	TGCGCCAGCAGCATGCACCCGACAGATTATGGCTACACCTTC
TRBV27	.	TRBJ1-6	.	CASSSRWLGRGTYNSPLHF	TGTGCCAGCAGTTCCCGTTGGTTGGGCAGGGGTACCTATAATTCACCCCTCCACTTT
TRBV14	.	TRBJ2-7	.	CASSQGLKDEQYF	TGTGCCAGCAGCCAAGGCCTCAAGGACGAGCAGTACTTC
TRBV30	.	TRBJ1-5	few	CAWSPWQGRINQPQHF	TGTGCCTGGAGTCCCTGGCAAGGACGGATCAATCAGCCCCAGCATTTT
TRBV7-9	TRBD1	TRBJ2-4	.	CASSPWDRGGRDIQYF	TGTGCCAGCAGCCCGTGGGACAGGGGAGGGAGGGACATTCAGTACTTC
TRBV13	.	TRBJ2-3	.	CASSPSTGTDTQYF	TGTGCCAGCAGCCCGTCGACGGGCACAGATACGCAGTATTTT
TRBV18	TRBD1	TRBJ2-3	.	CASSHDRGDTDTQYF	TGTGCCAGCTCACACGACAGGGGTGACACGGATACGCAGTATTTT
TRBV29-1	.	TRBJ1-1	.	CSVVREAYGTEAFF	TGCAGCGTTGTAAGAGAAGCGTATGGCACTGAAGCTTTCTTT
TRBV12-5	TRBD1	TRBJ1-2	.	CASAEGAGYGYTF	TGTGCTAGTGCCGAGGGGGCAGGCTATGGCTACACCTTC